The T cell receptor beta chain under discussion was sequenced for a study of CD8+CD57+ T cells in acquired aplastic anemia. Study in general: The sorted CD4+ and CD8+ cells yielded an average about 3.3 ug of DNA.

Germline values: CDR1 DFQATT, CDR2 SNEGSKA (reference sequence). J gave up 2 bases and V 3 bases, and 5 bases lay outside the gene matches. This CDR3 has 14 residues. Genomic DNA was employed as the template in profiling TCR beta VDJ and CDR3. MiXCR, run by TCRdb on the reads, gives a single entry per CDR3 protein. The sample has about 98,000 distinct CDR3 sequences, around two thirds seen once; the top ten hold about 60%. Sequenced patients had shown CD8+CD57+ cell expansion by flow cytometry. The diagnosis in all patients was severe acquired aplastic anemia. This sequence originates from a human donor with aplastic anemia. The chain recombines TRBV20-1 with TRBJ2-3; 7 nucleotides align to TRBD2. Sequencing was performed on sorted CD4+, CD8+, or CD8+CD57+ T cells (not recorded which) from PBMCs. Written as DNA, the CDR3 is TGCAGTGCTAGTTTGCGGGAGTACACAGATACGCAGTATTTT. This gives the protein CSASLREYTDTQYF.